The 24 T cell receptor beta chains presented below share a single source sample, sequenced in a study of blood T cell repertoires in COVID-19. TCRdb's copy holds only in-frame clones and misses some; the assay was immunoSEQ multiplex PCR. The sample records some 210,000 clones, about 88% being singletons. Sequenced material: peripheral blood. These receptor sequences come from a middle-aged woman who had recovered from COVID-19.

The genes are TRBV29-1 and TRBJ2-3, with 8 bases matching TRBD2. Losses at the gene ends were 5 bases for V and 6 bases for J; bases not matched to a gene: 7. The germline CDR1 and CDR2 sequences are SQVTM and ANQGSEA. This CDR3 has 13 residues. CDR3 in DNA: TGCAGCGTTTGGGACGGCGGGGGGGATACGCAGTATTTT. Translated, it gives CSVWDGGGDTQYF.

The chain links TRBV2 to TRBJ2-1; a weak D match, TRBD2 (6 bases). V lost 2 bases and J lost 15, with 14 bases in between. This CDR3 is built from 12 residues. Germline CDR1 and CDR2: SNHLY and FYNNEI. DNA for the CDR3: TGTGCCAGCAGTGAAACTACTAGCATCCGGTTCTTC. Amino acid sequence: CASSETTSIRFF.

The chain is built from TRBV2 and TRBJ2-7; TRBD1 is a possible D gene (6 bases). The CDR3 sequence is 14 residues long. Germline lookup yields CDR1 SNHLY and CDR2 FYNNEI. Trimming left V 0 bases short and J 1 base short, with 7 bases between. The CDR3 spells CASSEATGSYEQYF. The CDR3 coding sequence is TGTGCCAGCAGTGAAGCGACAGGTTCCTACGAGCAGTACTTC.

The CDR3 DNA reads TGCAGCGTTGAATCGGGATCCACAAGTGAGCAGTTCTTC. Encoded protein: CSVESGSTSEQFF. The gene calls are TRBV29-1 and TRBJ2-1; possible D gene TRBD2, 5 bases. The CDR3 length is 13 residues. V was cut by 2 bases and J by 9 bases, with 14 bases left in between. The germline V gene has CDR1 SQVTM and CDR2 ANQGSEA.

The genes are TRBV27 and TRBJ2-3, with a tentative D call TRBD1 (6 bases). Trimming removed 6 bases from V and 4 bases from J, with 14 bases in between. Germline loops: CDR1 MNHEY, CDR2 SMNVEV (reference sequence). The CDR3 is made up of 14 amino acids. DNA of the CDR3: TGTGCCAGCAGCGGGACACAATGGGCAGATACGCAGTATTTT. The encoded protein is CASSGTQWADTQYF.

This chain joins TRBV7-2 and TRBJ2-6; 9 nucleotides agree with TRBD1. V lost 9 bases and J lost 2; bases outside the gene matches: 8. The CDR3 has 16 amino acids. Germline loops: CDR1 SGHTA, CDR2 FQGNSA. CDR3 in amino acids: CASKTGGAAGANVLTF. The CDR3 DNA follows: TGTGCCAGTAAGACAGGGGGTGCAGCTGGGGCCAACGTCCTGACTTTC.

This clone was seen only once. V gene TRBV19 combines with J gene TRBJ2-3; 7 bases are shared with TRBD1. The CDR3 spans 16 residues. In germline, CDR1 is LNHDA, CDR2 SQIVND (reference sequence). V shed 3 bases, J shed 2 bases, and the junction held 8 bases outside the gene matches. The CDR3 nucleotides read TGTGCCAGTAGTATTCTCGGGGACAGACCCACAGATACGCAGTATTTT. Translated: CASSILGDRPTDTQYF.

V and J are TRBV7-8 and TRBJ1-2; 8 bases match TRBD1. Germline lookup yields CDR1 SGHVS and CDR2 FQNEAQ. The CDR3 runs to 17 residues. V shed 5 bases and J 4 bases; nucleotides not matched to a gene: 15. In nucleotides, the CDR3 is TGTGCCAGCAGCCGAAAAGACAGGGGATCTTGGGGCTATGGCTACACCTTC. This sequence encodes CASSRKDRGSWGYGYTF.

The chain employs TRBV5-1 and TRBJ1-1; no definite D call. Trimming shortened V by 4 bases and J by 1 base, and 11 bases separated the two germline ends. The germline V gene has CDR1 SGHRS and CDR2 YFSETQ. CDR3 size: 14 residues. CDR3 amino acids: CASSRDGENTEAFF. CDR3 bases: TGCGCCAGCAGCAGAGACGGGGAGAACACTGAAGCTTTCTTT.

The rearrangement uses TRBV12-3 or TRBV12-4 and TRBJ2-7; D may be TRBD1 (6 bases). This CDR3 spans 12 amino acids. Trimming left V 6 bases short and J 0 bases short, with 6 bases between. The DNA of the CDR3 is TGTGCCAGCAGAGGGGGCTCCTACGAGCAGTACTTC. This gives the protein CASRGGSYEQYF.

The chain uses TRBV5-6 and TRBJ2-1, with 8 bases matching TRBD1. Germline CDR1 is SGHDT and CDR2 is YYEEEE. The CDR3 length is 15 residues. V gave up 8 bases and J gave up 2 bases; unmatched junction bases: 9. The CDR3 coding sequence is TGTGCCAGTCTTACCGGGACAGGCCCCTACAATGAGCAGTTCTTC. Its translation: CASLTGTGPYNEQFF.

A single count supports this clone. The rearrangement joins TRBV19 to TRBJ2-1, with 7 bases identical to TRBD1. Germline trimming cut 9 bases from V and 0 bases from J; bases unmatched to any gene: 2. This CDR3 contains 13 residues. Germline V CDR1 and CDR2: LNHDA, SQIVND (reference sequence). CDR3: CASSGGSYNEQFF. The CDR3 nucleotides are TGTGCCAGCTCAGGGGGCTCCTACAATGAGCAGTTCTTC.

The sample holds a few counts of this clone. The V call is TRBV4-3, the J call TRBJ1-5, with TRBD1 identical over 8 bases. Trimming cost V 0 bases and J 5 bases; bases outside gene matches: 3. This CDR3 contains 15 residues. CDR1 is LGHNA and CDR2 is YSLEER in the germline V gene. CDR3 residues: CASSQDDRGYQPQHF. The DNA for the CDR3 is TGCGCCAGCAGCCAAGACGACAGGGGTTATCAGCCCCAGCATTTT.

The rearrangement joins TRBV28 to TRBJ1-2; 7 bases map to TRBD1. V dropped 6 bases and J dropped 2; count of bases not matched to a gene: 6. The CDR3 length is 14 residues. In germline, CDR1 is MDHEN, CDR2 SYDVKM. The CDR3 bases are TGTGCCAGCAGGGCGGAGGGGGCGAACTATGGCTACACCTTC. Amino acids: CASRAEGANYGYTF.

The chain carries TRBV6-6 and TRBJ1-6; D unresolved. The CDR3 runs to 16 residues. From germline, CDR1 is MNHNY and CDR2 SVGAGI (reference sequence). Trimming took 2 bases from V and 6 from J, leaving 14 bases between them. CDR3 protein: CASSYSLEWRNSPLHF. CDR3 coding DNA: TGTGCCAGCAGTTACAGTCTAGAGTGGCGTAATTCACCCCTCCACTTT.

This clone was picked up one time. In DNA form, the CDR3 reads TGTGCCAGCAGCGCGTCCGGGACAGGGGCGGCCGAGCAGTACTTC. It is translated as CASSASGTGAAEQYF. The chain employs TRBV7-9 and TRBJ2-7; 10 bases fit TRBD1. Per germline, CDR1 SEHNR and CDR2 FQNEAQ (reference sequence). The trim removed 5 bases at V and 6 bases at J, leaving 10 bases unmatched. This CDR3 spans 15 amino acids.

The chain carries TRBV27 and TRBJ2-5; 8 positions agree with TRBD2. The CDR3 runs 13 residues. Germline CDR1 is MNHEY and CDR2 is SMNVEV (reference sequence). Germline trimming cut 8 bases from V and 5 bases from J; bases unmatched to any gene: 7. CDR3 nucleotides: TGTGCCAGCCGGGGGGGTGCCGTGGAGACCCAGTACTTC. It specifies CASRGGAVETQYF.

This rearrangement joins TRBV19 to TRBJ1-1, with 7 bases lining up with TRBD1. CDR3 length: 15 residues. V gave up 5 bases and J gave up 4 bases; unmatched junction bases: 10. Germline values: CDR1 LNHDA, CDR2 SQIVND (reference sequence). This chain's CDR3 is CASSPLTGLGTEAFF. CDR3 bases: TGTGCCAGTAGTCCCTTGACAGGGCTTGGCACTGAAGCTTTCTTT.

V usage is TRBV21-1 and J usage is TRBJ1-3; the table calls TRBD1, which could not be checked here. TRBV21-1 is assigned pseudogene status. This CDR3 contains 16 residues. The chain's CDR3 is CASSKEHSVTGNTIYF. The CDR3 DNA follows: TGTGCCAGCAGCAAAGAACACAGTGTAACCGGAAACACCATATATTTT.

V gene TRBV7-2 combines with J gene TRBJ2-5; 7 bases map to TRBD2. Germline CDR1 is SGHTA and CDR2 is FQGNSA. V gave up 1 base and J gave up 4 bases; unmatched junction bases: 3. The CDR3 spans 14 residues. CDR3 sequence: CASSLVASGETQYF. The CDR3 bases are TGTGCCAGCAGCTTAGTTGCTAGCGGAGAGACCCAGTACTTC.

V and J are TRBV18 and TRBJ1-3; weak D call: TRBD1 (5 bases). Germline assignment: CDR1 KGHSH and CDR2 LQKENI. V dropped 1 base and J dropped 0 bases, with 7 bases sitting between them. The CDR3 spans 15 residues. The CDR3 loop is CASSPRQSSGNTIYF. CDR3 sequence (DNA): TGTGCCAGCTCACCACGACAGTCCTCTGGAAACACCATATATTTT.

A single count supports this clone. The rearrangement uses TRBV27 and TRBJ2-5; D is uncertain. From germline, CDR1 is MNHEY and CDR2 SMNVEV (reference sequence). V lost 5 bases to trimming and J lost 2 bases, with 18 bases between them. This CDR3 has 16 residues. The CDR3 here is CASSPTRGWRQETQYF. The CDR3 nucleotides read TGTGCCAGCAGTCCAACCCGCGGTTGGCGGCAAGAGACCCAGTACTTC.

The chain carries TRBV6-2 or TRBV6-3 and TRBJ2-5; D possibly corresponds to TRBD2 (5 bases). CDR1 is MNHEY, CDR2 SVGEGT, per germline. This CDR3 has 17 residues. Trimming pared 6 bases from V and 5 bases from J, leaving 25 bases between. The CDR3 here is CASSPLRRDPGGETQYF. The CDR3 DNA reads as TGTGCCAGCAGCCCCCTCCGGAGAGACCCCGGCGGGGAGACCCAGTACTTC.

The J gene is TRBJ1-3, the V gene TRBV3-1 (or the pseudogene TRBV3-2), with 7 positions matching TRBD1. Germline V gene sequence: CDR1 LGHDT, CDR2 YNNKEL (reference sequence). CDR3 length equals 14 residues. V gave up 3 bases and J gave up 5 bases; unmatched junction bases: 4. CDR3 amino acids: CASSHQGERNTIYF. DNA for the CDR3: TGTGCCAGCAGCCATCAGGGGGAACGAAACACCATATATTTT.